A single T cell receptor beta chain is shown here with its context. The antigen is undetermined. These data originate in a study of cytomegalovirus exposure and HLA in healthy donors. Study-level background: In an earlier analysis, 95 million to 140 million unique TCR beta sequences were found from about 180 million T cells. Study-wide results and limits: A highly shared variant cluster was judged a likely technical artifact. When analyzed later, a missense DCLRE1C variant was found to be linked to TCR beta V- and J-gene trimming.

PCR involved 60 Vbeta and 13 Jbeta primers. Sequencing was performed with immunoSEQ multiplex PCR; in TCRdb, only in-frame clones are kept and a portion is missing. The table records approximately 80,000 clones, 63% of them present only once. Germline V gene lookup returns CDR1 MNHEY and CDR2 SVGAGI. V lost 6 bases to trimming and J lost 5 bases, with 10 bases between them. This CDR3 is built from 12 residues. The sample comprised PBMCs. This chain joins TRBV6-5 and TRBJ1-1; no clear D gene. This TCR was recovered from a woman aged 40-49 years in good health and CMV-seropositive. The CDR3, as DNA: TGTGCCAGCAGCTCGTTCGGGACTGAAGCTTTCTTT. Its protein product is CASSSFGTEAFF.